Sequencing of this T cell receptor (beta chain) was carried out in a study of T cell repertoires in cytomegalovirus infection. Across the study: Matching HLA type and CMV infection were both indicated by public TCR beta signatures. Whole-study findings and limits: HLA-C-restricted CMV-specific TCR beta clonotypes prevailed in the ex vivo response. Identification of carriers of CMV plus the relevant HLA was achieved through cumulative public TCR beta family frequency.

This clonotype has a count of ten or more. Its antigen is undetermined. MiXCR was run by TCRdb on the reads, yielding one entry per CDR3 protein. The sample has more than 150,000 distinct CDR3 sequences; under 25% are singletons. Unmatched junction bases numbered 8, after V lost 6 bases and J lost 5 bases. The CDR3 is 16 residues long. Material: PBMCs. This TCR was recovered from a human donor in good health (CMV status not recorded). Some clones in this sample may be carry-over from other donors' samples. The chain links TRBV12-3 or TRBV12-4 to TRBJ2-3; 13 bases map to TRBD2. CDR3: CASSPGLAGEGDTQYF. In DNA form, the CDR3 reads TGTGCCAGCAGCCCTGGACTAGCGGGAGAGGGAGATACGCAGTATTTT.